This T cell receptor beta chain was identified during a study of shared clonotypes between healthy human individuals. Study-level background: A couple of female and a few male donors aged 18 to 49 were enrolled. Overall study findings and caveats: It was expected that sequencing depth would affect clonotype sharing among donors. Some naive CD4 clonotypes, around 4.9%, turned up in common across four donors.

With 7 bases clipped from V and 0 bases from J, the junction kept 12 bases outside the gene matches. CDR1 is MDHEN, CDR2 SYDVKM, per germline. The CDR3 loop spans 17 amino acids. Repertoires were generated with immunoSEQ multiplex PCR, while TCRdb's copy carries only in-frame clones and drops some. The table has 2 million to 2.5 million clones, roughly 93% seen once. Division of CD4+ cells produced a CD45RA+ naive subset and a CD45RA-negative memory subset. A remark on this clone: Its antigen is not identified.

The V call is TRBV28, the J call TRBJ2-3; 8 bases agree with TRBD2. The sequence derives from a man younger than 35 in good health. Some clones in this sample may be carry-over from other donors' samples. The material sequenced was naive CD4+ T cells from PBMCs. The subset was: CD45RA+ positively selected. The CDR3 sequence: CASTSRSSGYSTDTQYF. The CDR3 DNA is TGTGCCAGCACTTCTCGGTCTAGCGGGTACAGCACAGATACGCAGTATTTT.